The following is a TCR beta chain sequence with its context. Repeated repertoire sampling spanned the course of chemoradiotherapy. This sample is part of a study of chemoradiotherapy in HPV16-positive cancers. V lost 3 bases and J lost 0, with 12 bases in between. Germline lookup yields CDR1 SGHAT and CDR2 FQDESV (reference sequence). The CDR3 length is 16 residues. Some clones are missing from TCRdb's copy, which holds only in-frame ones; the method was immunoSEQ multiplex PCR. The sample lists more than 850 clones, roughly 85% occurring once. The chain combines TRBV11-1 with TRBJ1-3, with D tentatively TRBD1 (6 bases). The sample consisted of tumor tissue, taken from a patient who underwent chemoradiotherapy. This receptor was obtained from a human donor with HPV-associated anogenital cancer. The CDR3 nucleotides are TGTGCCAGCAGCTTGAGGACGACAGGCTCTGGAAACACCATATATTTT. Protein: CASSLRTTGSGNTIYF.